The clone carrying this T cell receptor (beta chain) has only one observation. This CDR3 is 19 amino acids long. Looked up from germline, CDR1 is KGHSH and CDR2 is LQKENI. The J segment lost 4 bases and the V segment lost 6 bases, leaving 20 bases of the junction unmatched. This sample was included in a study of blood T cell repertoires in COVID-19. Turning to the study itself: COVID-19 samples collected from the United States, Italy and Spain covered acute and convalescent phases. T cells, B-cell-depleted T cells, or PBMCs supplied cDNA or gDNA.

Original processing notes: Reference gene primer amplification gave estimated nucleated cell counts. Using immunoSEQ multiplex PCR, the repertoire was profiled, and TCRdb retains in-frame clones only, with some absent. That table supplies the V and J calls and clone size; D and trimming were determined from the DNA. The sample has over 200,000 clones, over 80% seen once. This receptor was taken from a human donor in a cohort sampled during active COVID-19. Sequenced material: peripheral blood. The chain is built from TRBV18 and TRBJ2-3; 9 positions agree with TRBD2. The CDR3 region is CASSQNSTMGLASPDTQYF. The CDR3 DNA reads TGTGCCAGCTCCCAAAACTCGACGATGGGACTAGCTTCGCCAGATACGCAGTATTTT.